This T cell receptor (beta chain) comes out of a study of post-analysis software for immune sequencing data. General observations from the study: Roughly five TRBV segments, including TRBV5-6, TRBV5-1 and TRBV20-1, were more frequent in patients than controls. Same-batch samples co-clustered strongly by F measure.

This clonotype was seen only once. Antigen specificity is unknown. Tagging with unique molecular identifiers was a feature of the TCR beta cDNA libraries. Using its own MiXCR run on the PCR reads, TCRdb lists one record per CDR3 protein. The repertoire includes 450,000 to 650,000 distinct CDR3 sequences, about 40% of them detected once, and over 1.5% sits in the top ten. V was cut by 7 bases and J by 1 base, with 11 bases left in between. The CDR3 has 13 residues. This TCR derives from a girl aged 10 to 17 with multiple sclerosis. This rearrangement joins TRBV12-3 or TRBV12-4 to TRBJ2-7; maybe TRBD2 (5 bases). Sequences were obtained from blood. CDR3 protein: CASKTGESYEQYF. The CDR3 DNA is TGTGCCAGCAAGACCGGGGAATCCTACGAGCAGTACTTC.